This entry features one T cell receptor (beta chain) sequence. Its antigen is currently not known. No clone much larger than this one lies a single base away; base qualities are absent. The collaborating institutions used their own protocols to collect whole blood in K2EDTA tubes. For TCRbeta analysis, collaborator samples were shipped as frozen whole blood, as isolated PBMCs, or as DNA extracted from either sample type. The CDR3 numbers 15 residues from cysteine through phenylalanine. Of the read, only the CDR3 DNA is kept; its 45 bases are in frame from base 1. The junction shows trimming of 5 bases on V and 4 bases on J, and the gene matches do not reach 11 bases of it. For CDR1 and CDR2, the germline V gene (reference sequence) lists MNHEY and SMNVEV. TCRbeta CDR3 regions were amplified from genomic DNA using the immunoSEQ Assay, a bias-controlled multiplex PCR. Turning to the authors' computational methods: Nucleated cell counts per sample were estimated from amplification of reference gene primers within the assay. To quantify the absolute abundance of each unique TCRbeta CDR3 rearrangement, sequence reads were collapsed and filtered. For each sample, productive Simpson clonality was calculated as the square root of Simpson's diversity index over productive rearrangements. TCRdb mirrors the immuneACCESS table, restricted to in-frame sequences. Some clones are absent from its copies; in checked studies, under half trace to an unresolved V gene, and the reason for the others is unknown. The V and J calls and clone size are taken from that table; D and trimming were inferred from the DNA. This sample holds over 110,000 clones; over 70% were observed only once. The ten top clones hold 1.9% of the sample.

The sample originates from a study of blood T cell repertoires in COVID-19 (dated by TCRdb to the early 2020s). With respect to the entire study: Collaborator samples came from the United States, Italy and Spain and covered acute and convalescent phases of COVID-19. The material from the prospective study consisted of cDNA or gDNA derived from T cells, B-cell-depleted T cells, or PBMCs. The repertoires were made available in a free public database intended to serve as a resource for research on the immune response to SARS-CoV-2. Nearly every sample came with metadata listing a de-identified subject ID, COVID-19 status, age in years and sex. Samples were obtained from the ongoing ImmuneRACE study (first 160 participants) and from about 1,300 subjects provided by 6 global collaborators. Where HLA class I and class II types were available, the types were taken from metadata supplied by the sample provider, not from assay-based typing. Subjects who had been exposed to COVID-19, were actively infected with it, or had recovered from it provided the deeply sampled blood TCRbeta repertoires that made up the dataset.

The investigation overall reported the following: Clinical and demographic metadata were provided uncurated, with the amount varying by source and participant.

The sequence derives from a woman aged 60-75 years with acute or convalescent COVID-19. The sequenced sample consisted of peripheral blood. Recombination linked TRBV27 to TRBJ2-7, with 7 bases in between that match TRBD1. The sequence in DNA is TGTGCCAGCAGTCTATTTTCGGGACAGAATTACGAGCAGTACTTC. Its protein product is CASSLFSGQNYEQYF.